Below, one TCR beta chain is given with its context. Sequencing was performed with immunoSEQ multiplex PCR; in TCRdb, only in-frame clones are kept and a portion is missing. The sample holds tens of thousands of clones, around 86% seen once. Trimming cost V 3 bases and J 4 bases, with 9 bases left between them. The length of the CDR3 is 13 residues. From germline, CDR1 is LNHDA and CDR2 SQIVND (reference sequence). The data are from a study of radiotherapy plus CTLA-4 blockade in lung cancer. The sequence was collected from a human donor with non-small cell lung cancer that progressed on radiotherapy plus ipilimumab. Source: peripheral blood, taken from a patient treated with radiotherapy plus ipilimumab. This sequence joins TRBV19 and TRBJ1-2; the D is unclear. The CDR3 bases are TGTGCCAGTAGTATGGTACAGATCTATGGCTACACCTTC. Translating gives CASSMVQIYGYTF.